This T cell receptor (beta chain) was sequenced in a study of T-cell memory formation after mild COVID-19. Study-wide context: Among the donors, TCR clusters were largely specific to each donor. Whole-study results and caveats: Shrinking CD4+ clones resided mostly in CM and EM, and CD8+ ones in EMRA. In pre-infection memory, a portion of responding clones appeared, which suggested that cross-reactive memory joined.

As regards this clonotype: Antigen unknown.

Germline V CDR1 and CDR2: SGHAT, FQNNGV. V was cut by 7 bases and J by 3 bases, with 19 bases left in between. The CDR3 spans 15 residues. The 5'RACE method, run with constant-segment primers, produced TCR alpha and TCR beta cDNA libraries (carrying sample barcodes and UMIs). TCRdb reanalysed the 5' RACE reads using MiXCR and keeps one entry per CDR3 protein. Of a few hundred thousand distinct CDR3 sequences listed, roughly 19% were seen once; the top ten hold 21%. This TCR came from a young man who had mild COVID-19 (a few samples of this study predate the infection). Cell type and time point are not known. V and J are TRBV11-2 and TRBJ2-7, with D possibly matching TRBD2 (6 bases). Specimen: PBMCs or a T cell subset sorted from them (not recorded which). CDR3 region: CASNPGGSNFYEQYV. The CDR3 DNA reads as TGTGCCAGCAACCCCGGGGGAAGCAACTTCTACGAGCAGTACGTC.